These T cell receptor beta chains were read from a single sample in a study. Via MiXCR, TCRdb re-called the 5' RACE reads, giving one row per CDR3 protein. Of approximately 12,000 distinct CDR3 sequences listed, around 49% are singletons. The sequencing sample was made of tumor-infiltrating naive CD4+ T cells sorted from the breast tumor. Every receptor here comes from a female donor with breast cancer. Both conserved end residues are part of each CDR3. The D gene is left open where the match is weak. The size field is filled for only some rows; it gives once, few, many or a size class.

d_call | clone_size | j_call | v_call | cdr3_nt | cdr3_aa
TRBD2 | . | TRBJ2-3 | TRBV3-1 | TGTGCCAGCAGCCGAGATCTGGCGATGACTAGCCGTAGAGATACGCAGTATTTT | CASSRDLAMTSRRDTQYF
TRBD2 | . | TRBJ2-3 | TRBV5-5 | TGTGCCAGCAGCAGGACTAGCGTAAGCACAGATACGCAGTATTTT | CASSRTSVSTDTQYF
TRBD2 | few | TRBJ2-1 | TRBV7-9 | TGTGCCAGCAGCTCCCTTTTTGTGGGAGGGTCCTACAATGAGCAGTTCTTC | CASSSLFVGGSYNEQFF
. | . | TRBJ2-1 | TRBV29-1 | TGCAGCGGTGAATCCTACAATGAGCAGTTCTTC | CSGESYNEQFF
. | . | TRBJ2-3 | TRBV9 | TGTGCCAGCAGCGTAGGGCTAAGAAGGACAGATACGCAGTATTTT | CASSVGLRRTDTQYF
TRBD1 | once | TRBJ2-2 | TRBV28 | TGTGCCAGCAGGCCGACAGGGCTCAACACCGGGGAGCTGTTTTTT | CASRPTGLNTGELFF
. | . | TRBJ1-1 | TRBV18 | TGTGCCAGCTCACCCTCCTTGGAGAACACTGAAGCTTTCTTT | CASSPSLENTEAFF
TRBD2 | . | TRBJ2-2 | TRBV7-3 | TGTGCCAGCAGCTTACTAGCGGGAGCCGGGGAGCTGTTTTTT | CASSLLAGAGELFF
. | . | TRBJ1-1 | TRBV6-1 | TGTGCCAGCAGTGTAATGGACAGTGCGAACACTGAAGCTTTCTTT | CASSVMDSANTEAFF
. | . | TRBJ2-2 | TRBV6-5 | TGTGCCAGCTCCCGGGCGTGGAACACCGGGGAGCTGTTTTTT | CASSRAWNTGELFF
. | . | TRBJ2-3 | TRBV29-1 | TGCAGCGTTGGTTTGGTAGGGGGCACAGATACGCAGTATTTT | CSVGLVGGTDTQYF